A single sample is the source of the 4 T cell receptor beta chains below, sequenced in a study of blood T cell repertoires in COVID-19. Sequenced by immunoSEQ multiplex PCR; TCRdb stores in-frame clones only, minus some. This sample yields 200,000 or so clones, of which about 88% are seen a single time; around 2.7% belongs to the top ten. Material for sequencing was peripheral blood. The receptors here all came from a man between 60 and 75 years old with acute or convalescent COVID-19.

This clone was seen more than once but under ten times. The chain combines TRBV7-2 with TRBJ1-2; D remains unclear. CDR3 length: 13 amino acids. In germline, CDR1 is SGHTA, CDR2 FQGNSA. V was cut by 4 bases and J by 1 base, with 7 bases left in between. The CDR3 sequence is CASSSQVNYGYTF. CDR3 DNA: TGTGCCAGCAGCTCGCAGGTTAACTATGGCTACACCTTC.

The V gene is TRBV30, the J gene TRBJ2-7, with D unclear. The CDR3 sequence is 13 residues long. V lost 4 bases and J lost 4, with 14 bases in between. Germline-derived CDR1 and CDR2 are GTSNPN and SVGIG (reference sequence). The CDR3 coding sequence is TGTGCCTGGATAGGTGCGGCTGGATACGAGCAGTACTTC. As protein: CAWIGAAGYEQYF.

Turning to this clone: Other DNA sequences in the same sample also yield this CDR3. J is TRBJ2-2 and V is TRBV10-1; perhaps TRBD2 as D (7 bases). CDR1 is WNHNN, CDR2 SYGVQD, per germline (reference sequence). The CDR3 length is 13 residues. Trimming shortened V by 8 bases and J by 4 bases, and 11 bases separated the two germline ends. For the CDR3, the DNA is TGCGCCAGCGGGGGGGCGGGCACCGGGGAGCTGTTTTTT. Protein product: CASGGAGTGELFF.

The chain recombines TRBV13 with TRBJ1-1, with TRBD1 matching 11 bases. The CDR3 totals 14 residues. The ends lost 5 bases at V and 4 bases at J; junction bases unmatched: 3. From germline, CDR1 is PRHDT and CDR2 FYEKMQ (reference sequence). The CDR3: CASSGDRGGTEAFF. The CDR3 coding sequence is TGTGCCAGCAGCGGGGACAGGGGGGGCACTGAAGCTTTCTTT.